This T cell receptor (beta chain) is drawn from a study of cytomegalovirus exposure and HLA in healthy donors. The germline gives CDR1 MNHEY, CDR2 SVGAGI. This CDR3 has 11 residues. The V end was cut by 4 bases, the J end by 5 bases, with 5 bases between. As regards this clone: Its specificity is unknown.

Study-wide findings and caveats: An apparent linkage of common viral pathogens to several of the most significant clusters emerged in a later analysis. Researchers reported in a later analysis that a missense DCLRE1C variant was tied to TCR beta V- and J-gene trimming.

It was with 60 Vbeta and 13 Jbeta primers that the PCR ran. The table came from immunoSEQ multiplex PCR; TCRdb's copy has only in-frame clones and leaves some out. The sample's table shows approximately 75,000 clones. The chain couples TRBV6-5 to TRBJ1-1; D not certain. Sequencing was carried out using PBMCs. The receptor comes from a boy under 18 in good health and CMV-seronegative. CDR3 nucleotides: TGTGCCAGCAGTTCGCGGACTGAAGCTTTCTTT. This gives the protein CASSSRTEAFF.